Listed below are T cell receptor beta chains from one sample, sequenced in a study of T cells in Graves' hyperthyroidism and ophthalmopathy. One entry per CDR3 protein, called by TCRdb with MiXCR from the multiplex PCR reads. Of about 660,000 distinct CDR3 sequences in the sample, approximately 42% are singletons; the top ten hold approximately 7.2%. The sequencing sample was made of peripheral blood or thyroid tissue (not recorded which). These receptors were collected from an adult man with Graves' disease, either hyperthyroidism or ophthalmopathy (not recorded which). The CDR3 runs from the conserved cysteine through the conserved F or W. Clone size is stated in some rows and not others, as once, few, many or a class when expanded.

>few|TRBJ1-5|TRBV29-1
CAIRGQANQPQHF
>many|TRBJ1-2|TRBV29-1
CSVSMDRAYGYTF
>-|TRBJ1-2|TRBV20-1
CSARDWTGEDYGYTF
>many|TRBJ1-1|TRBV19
CASTPTGSIPEAFF
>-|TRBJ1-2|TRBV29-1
CSLDRVYYGYTF
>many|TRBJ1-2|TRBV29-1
CSVASDSGYGYTF
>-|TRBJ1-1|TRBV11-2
CASSWPGTGLLAEAFF
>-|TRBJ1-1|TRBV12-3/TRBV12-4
CASSLEWARLNTEAFF
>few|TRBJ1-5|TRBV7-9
CASSLGRTGVFSQPQHF
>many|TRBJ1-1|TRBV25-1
CASSESGKTEAFF
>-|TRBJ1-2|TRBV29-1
CSVEDPTQGEVGYTF
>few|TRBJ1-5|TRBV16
CASSQSESSNQPQHF
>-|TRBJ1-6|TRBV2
CASVGQGLRNSPLHF
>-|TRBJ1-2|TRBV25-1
CASSPRSPGNYGYTF
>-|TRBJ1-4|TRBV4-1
CASSQETLFELFF
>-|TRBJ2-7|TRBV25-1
CATRQGEQYF
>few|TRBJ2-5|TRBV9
CASSVEIAGARETQYF
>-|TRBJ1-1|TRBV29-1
CSVEDPGTGRLSEAFF
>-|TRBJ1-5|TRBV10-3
CARGGQGSNQPQHF
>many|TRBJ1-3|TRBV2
CASSPQGSGNTIYF
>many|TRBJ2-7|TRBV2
CASSEGQRWDGQYF
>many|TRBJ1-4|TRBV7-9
CASSFGTDSNEKLFF
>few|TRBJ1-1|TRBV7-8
CASSLVRGMNTEAFF
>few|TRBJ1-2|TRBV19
CASSTAGTGDYGYTF
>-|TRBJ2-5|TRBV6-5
CASSYSWRLAGNQETQYF
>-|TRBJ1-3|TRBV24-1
CATSDLDGSGNTIYF
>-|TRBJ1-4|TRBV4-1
CASSLSGQSNEKLFF
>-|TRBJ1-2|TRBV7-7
CASSLVGQGGGYTF
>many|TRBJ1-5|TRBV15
CATSRDRVENQPQHF
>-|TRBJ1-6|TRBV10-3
CATQETPLMNSPLHF
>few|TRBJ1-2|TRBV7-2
CASSPLTGGSAYGYTF
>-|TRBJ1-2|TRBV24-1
CARDLGGANYGYTF
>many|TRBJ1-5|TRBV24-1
CATSDDRGSQPQHF
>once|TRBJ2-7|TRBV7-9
CASSGVGGRDYEQYF
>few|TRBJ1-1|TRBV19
CASSIGEWSGTEAFF
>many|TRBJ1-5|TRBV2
CASSGTGGGRGNQPQHF
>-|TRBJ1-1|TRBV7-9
CASSGGDRGGTEAFF
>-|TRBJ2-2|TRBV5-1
CASSLAGLHNTGELFF
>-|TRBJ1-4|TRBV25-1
CASSQSDRVDEKLFF
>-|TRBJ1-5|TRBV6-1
CASSVQGIHQPQHF
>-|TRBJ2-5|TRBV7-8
CASSLVQGVETQYF
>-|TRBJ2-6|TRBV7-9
CASSLAIVSGANVLTF
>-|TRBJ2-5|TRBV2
CASPGDRGQETQYF
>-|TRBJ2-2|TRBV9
CASRQGSGELFF
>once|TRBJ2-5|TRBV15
CATSGIAGETQYF
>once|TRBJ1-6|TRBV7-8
CASTPTRAGNSPLHF
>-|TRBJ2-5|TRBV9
CASLGLAGGGETQYF
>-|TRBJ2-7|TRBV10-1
CASSEFGSYEQYF
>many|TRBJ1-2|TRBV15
CATSRDLVKYGYTF
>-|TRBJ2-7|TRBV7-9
CASSSGGSLGYEQYF
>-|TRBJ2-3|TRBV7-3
CASSSSGSSDTQYF
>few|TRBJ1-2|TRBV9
CASSVKRGGAPTNYGYTF
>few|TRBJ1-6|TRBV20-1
CSAREYHRGKDSPLHF